This T cell receptor beta chain was identified during a study of shared clonotypes between healthy human individuals. Study-level information: Contributing individuals were a couple of females and a few males aged 18 to 49.

Overall study results and limits: Across subsets, estimated richness was generally greater for naive than for memory populations.

This CDR3 has 13 residues. Germline V gene data show CDR1 as SGHAT and CDR2 as FQNNGV. Trimming pared 4 bases from V and 4 bases from J, leaving 8 bases between. Measured with immunoSEQ multiplex PCR; TCRdb has only the in-frame clones, and not every one. The table records hundreds of thousands of clones, approximately 90% of them present only once. Naive CD8 cells were CD45RO-negative, positively selected for CCR7, excluding terminally differentiated effector memory CD45RA+ cells. This clone occurred once. Antigen specificity is unknown. J is TRBJ1-5 and V is TRBV11-2; D remains ambiguous. The source material was naive CD8+ T cells sorted from blood. This sequence originates from a man aged 25-45 years in good health. The CDR3 loop reads CASSSRLNQPQHF. The CDR3 DNA reads as TGTGCCAGCAGCTCGCGCTTAAATCAGCCCCAGCATTTT.